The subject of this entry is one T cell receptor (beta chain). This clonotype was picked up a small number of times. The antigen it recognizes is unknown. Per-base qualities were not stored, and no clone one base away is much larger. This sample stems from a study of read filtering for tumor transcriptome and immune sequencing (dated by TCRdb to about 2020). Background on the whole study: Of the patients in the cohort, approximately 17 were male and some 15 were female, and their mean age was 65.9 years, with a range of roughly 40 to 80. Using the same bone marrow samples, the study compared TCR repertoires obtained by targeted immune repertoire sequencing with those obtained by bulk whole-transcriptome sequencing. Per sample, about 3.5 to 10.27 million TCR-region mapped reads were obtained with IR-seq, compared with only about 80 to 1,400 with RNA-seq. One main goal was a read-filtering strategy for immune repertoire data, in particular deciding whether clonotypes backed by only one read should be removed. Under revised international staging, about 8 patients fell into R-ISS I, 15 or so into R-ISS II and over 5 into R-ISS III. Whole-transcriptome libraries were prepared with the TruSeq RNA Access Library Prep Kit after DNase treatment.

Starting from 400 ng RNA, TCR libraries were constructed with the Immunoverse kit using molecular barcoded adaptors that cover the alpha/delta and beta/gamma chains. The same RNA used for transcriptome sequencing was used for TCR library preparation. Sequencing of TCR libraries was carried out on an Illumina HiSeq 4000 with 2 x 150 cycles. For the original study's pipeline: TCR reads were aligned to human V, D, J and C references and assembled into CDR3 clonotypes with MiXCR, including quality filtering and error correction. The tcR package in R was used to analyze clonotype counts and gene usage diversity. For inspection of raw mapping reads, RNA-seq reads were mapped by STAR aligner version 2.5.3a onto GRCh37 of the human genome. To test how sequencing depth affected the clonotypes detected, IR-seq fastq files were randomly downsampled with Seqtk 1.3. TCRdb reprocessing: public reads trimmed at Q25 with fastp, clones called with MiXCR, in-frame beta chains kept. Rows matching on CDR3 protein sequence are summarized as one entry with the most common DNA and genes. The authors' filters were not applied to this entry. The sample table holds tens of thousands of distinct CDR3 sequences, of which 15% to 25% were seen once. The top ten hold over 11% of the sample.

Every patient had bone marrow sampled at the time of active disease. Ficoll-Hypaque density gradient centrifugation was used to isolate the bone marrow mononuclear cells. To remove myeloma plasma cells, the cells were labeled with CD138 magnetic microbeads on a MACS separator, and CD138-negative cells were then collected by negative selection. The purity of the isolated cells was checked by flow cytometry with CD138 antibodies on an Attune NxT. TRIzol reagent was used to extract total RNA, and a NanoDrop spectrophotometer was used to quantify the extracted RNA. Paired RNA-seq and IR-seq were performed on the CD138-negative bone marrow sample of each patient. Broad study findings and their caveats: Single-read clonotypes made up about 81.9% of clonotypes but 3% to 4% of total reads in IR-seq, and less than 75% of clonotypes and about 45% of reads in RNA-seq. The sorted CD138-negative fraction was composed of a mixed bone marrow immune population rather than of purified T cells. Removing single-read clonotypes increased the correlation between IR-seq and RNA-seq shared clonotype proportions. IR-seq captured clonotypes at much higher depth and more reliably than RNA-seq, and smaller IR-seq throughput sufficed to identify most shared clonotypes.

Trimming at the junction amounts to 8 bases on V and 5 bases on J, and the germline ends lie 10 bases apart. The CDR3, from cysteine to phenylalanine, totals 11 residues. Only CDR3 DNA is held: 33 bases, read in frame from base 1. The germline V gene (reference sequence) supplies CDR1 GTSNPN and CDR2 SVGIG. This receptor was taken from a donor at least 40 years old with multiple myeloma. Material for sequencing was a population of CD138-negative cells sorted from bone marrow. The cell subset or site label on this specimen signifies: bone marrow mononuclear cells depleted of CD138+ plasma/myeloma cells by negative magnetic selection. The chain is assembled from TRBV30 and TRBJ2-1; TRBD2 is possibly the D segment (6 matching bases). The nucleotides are TGTGCCGGGGGACTCAACAATGAGCAGTTCTTC. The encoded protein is CAGGLNNEQFF.